The entry below describes one T cell receptor (beta chain). The CDR3 totals 13 residues. Trimming removed 8 bases from V and 1 base from J, with 10 bases in between. TCRdb re-analysed the 5' RACE reads in MiXCR, keeping a single row per CDR3 protein. This sample has around 300,000 distinct CDR3 sequences; around 13% occur once, and the top ten carry 20% to 25%. This record comes from a study of T-cell memory formation after mild COVID-19. Specimen: PBMCs or a T cell subset sorted from them (not recorded which). The V call is TRBV12-3 or TRBV12-4, the J call TRBJ2-3; D unresolved. The TCR originated in a man aged 18-30 years who had mild COVID-19 (a few samples of this study predate the infection). Cell type and time point are not known. As DNA, the CDR3 is TGTGCCAGCCGTCCGGCGGGCACAGATACGCAGTATTTT. It codes for CASRPAGTDTQYF.